The rows below give T cell receptor beta chains drawn from one sample of a study of blood T cell repertoires in COVID-19. Using immunoSEQ multiplex PCR, the repertoire was profiled, and TCRdb retains in-frame clones only, with some absent. The data show about 320,000 clones, approximately 90% seen once. Specimen: peripheral blood. The receptors were gathered from a woman aged 30 to 39 with COVID-19, enrolled during active disease. Both conserved end residues are part of each CDR3. The D gene is left open where the match is weak. Expanded clones get a size class; other rows say once, few or many, or leave the size out.

j_call v_call clone_size d_call cdr3_nt cdr3_aa
TRBJ1-3 TRBV6-5 few . TGTGCCAGCAGGGGAGGACTCTCCTCTGGAAACACCATATATTTT CASRGGLSSGNTIYF
TRBJ1-2 TRBV7-2 few . TGTGCCAGCAGCCCCGGCGGGCAGAAGGTCTATGGCTACACCTTC CASSPGGQKVYGYTF
TRBJ2-1 TRBV28 . . TGTGCCAGCAGCCAAGACGGGAGCTCCTACAATGAGCAGTTCTTC CASSQDGSSYNEQFF
TRBJ1-5 TRBV7-6 . . TGTGCCAGCAGCTTAGCCGCAGGGAATAGCAATCAGCCCCAGCATTTT CASSLAAGNSNQPQHF
TRBJ1-2 TRBV9 . . TGTGCCAGCAGCGTAGATCCGGGTCCGCGAACTCATGGCTACACCTTC CASSVDPGPRTHGYTF
TRBJ2-5 TRBV10-3 . . TGTGCCATCAGTGAGCCGGAGAAGAAAGAGACCCAGTACTTC CAISEPEKKETQYF
TRBJ1-2 TRBV6-5 . . TGTGCCAGCACCCCTCCGGCGTCCCGGGGCTATGGCTACACCTTC CASTPPASRGYGYTF
TRBJ1-2 TRBV3-1/TRBV3-2 once . TGTGCCAGCACCACGGACCCGGGAAATGATAACTATGGCTACACCTTC CASTTDPGNDNYGYTF
TRBJ1-3 TRBV3-1/TRBV3-2 . TRBD1 TGTGCCAGCAGCCAAAATAGGGCGACAGGGAGGAACACCATATATTTT CASSQNRATGRNTIYF
TRBJ1-2 TRBV5-4 . . TGTGCCAGCAGCCGGGGATGGCAGGGGTTGAATGGCTACACCTTC CASSRGWQGLNGYTF
TRBJ1-1 TRBV5-6 few TRBD1 TGTGCCAGCAGCCCCGGACAGGCGAACACTGAAGCTTTCTTT CASSPGQANTEAFF
TRBJ1-1 TRBV15 . TRBD1 TGTGCCACCAGCAGAGAAAACAGGGGGGAGACTGAAGCTTTCTTT CATSRENRGETEAFF
TRBJ1-2 TRBV6-1 . . TGTGCCAGCAGTGAACTGGGGGGGGGACTTAAGGGCTACACCTTC CASSELGGGLKGYTF
TRBJ1-1 TRBV3-1/TRBV3-2 . . TGTGCCAGCAGCCAAGGACGGGGCACTGAAGCTTTCTTT CASSQGRGTEAFF
TRBJ1-2 TRBV11-1 . . TGTGCCAGCAGCCCCGCCGGGGTCGGCTACACCTTC CASSPAGVGYTF
TRBJ1-2 TRBV24-1 . TRBD1 TGTGCCACCAGTGATTTCGACAGGGACTATGGCTACACCTTC CATSDFDRDYGYTF